A selection of T cell receptor beta chains follows, all from one sample in a study of CD8 T cells in Susac syndrome. TCRdb itself ran the immunoSEQ multiplex PCR reads through MiXCR, one entry per CDR3 protein. The data contain fewer than 250,000 distinct CDR3 sequences, approximately 93% of them seen just once; the ten biggest clones take up about 0.1%. Sequencing was performed on CD4+ T cells from PBMCs. These receptor sequences come from a human donor in good health. Each CDR3 is given with its conserved first and last residue. The order of the fields is clone size, CDR3 length, J gene, D gene, V gene, CDR3 protein, CDR3 DNA. A D gene is named only where the DNA matches it firmly. Size is stated for part of the rows, as once, few or many counts, or as a class when the clone is expanded.

clone_size: .
cdr3_length: 15
j_call: TRBJ1-5
d_call: .
v_call: TRBV12-3/TRBV12-4
cdr3_aa: CASSPKGVGHQPQHF
cdr3_nt: TGTGCCAGCAGTCCCAAGGGAGTAGGTCATCAGCCCCAGCATTTT

clone_size: once
cdr3_length: 16
j_call: TRBJ1-1
d_call: .
v_call: TRBV5-1
cdr3_aa: CASSPSEMRTGGEAFF
cdr3_nt: TGCGCCAGCAGCCCCAGCGAGATGCGGACGGGCGGTGAAGCTTTCTTT

clone_size: .
cdr3_length: 14
j_call: TRBJ2-7
d_call: TRBD2
v_call: TRBV28
cdr3_aa: CASTPRVAGYEQYF
cdr3_nt: TGTGCCAGCACCCCCAGGGTAGCGGGTTACGAGCAGTACTTC

clone_size: .
cdr3_length: 13
j_call: TRBJ1-2
d_call: .
v_call: TRBV4-2
cdr3_aa: CASSQDGPGGYTF
cdr3_nt: TGTGCCAGCAGCCAAGATGGCCCCGGGGGCTACACCTTC

clone_size: .
cdr3_length: 15
j_call: TRBJ2-2
d_call: .
v_call: TRBV29-1
cdr3_aa: CSVEAPGPTPGELFF
cdr3_nt: TGCAGCGTTGAAGCCCCGGGACCCACACCCGGGGAGCTGTTTTTT

clone_size: .
cdr3_length: 15
j_call: TRBJ2-1
d_call: TRBD1
v_call: TRBV4-1
cdr3_aa: CASSQIYDRANEQFF
cdr3_nt: TGCGCCAGCAGCCAAATTTATGACAGGGCCAATGAGCAGTTCTTC

clone_size: .
cdr3_length: 14
j_call: TRBJ2-7
d_call: .
v_call: TRBV7-8
cdr3_aa: CATEKGTKGYEQYF
cdr3_nt: TGTGCCACCGAGAAAGGGACCAAGGGGTACGAGCAGTACTTC

clone_size: .
cdr3_length: 14
j_call: TRBJ1-1
d_call: TRBD1
v_call: TRBV12-3/TRBV12-4
cdr3_aa: CASRGQVMNTEAFF
cdr3_nt: TGTGCTAGCAGGGGACAGGTCATGAACACTGAAGCTTTCTTT

clone_size: .
cdr3_length: 14
j_call: TRBJ1-1
d_call: .
v_call: TRBV2
cdr3_aa: CASSEWLGGTEAFF
cdr3_nt: TGTGCCAGCAGTGAGTGGTTAGGGGGCACTGAAGCTTTCTTT

clone_size: .
cdr3_length: 13
j_call: TRBJ1-3
d_call: .
v_call: TRBV12-3/TRBV12-4
cdr3_aa: CASAFGSGNTIYF
cdr3_nt: TGTGCCAGCGCATTCGGTTCTGGAAACACCATATATTTT

clone_size: .
cdr3_length: 12
j_call: TRBJ2-1
d_call: .
v_call: TRBV6-5
cdr3_aa: CASRPGVGEQFF
cdr3_nt: TGTGCCAGCAGACCCGGGGTAGGTGAGCAGTTCTTC

clone_size: .
cdr3_length: 15
j_call: TRBJ2-3
d_call: .
v_call: TRBV7-2
cdr3_aa: CASSLAGPRTDTQYF
cdr3_nt: TGTGCCAGCAGCTTAGCAGGGCCCCGCACAGATACGCAGTATTTT

clone_size: .
cdr3_length: 11
j_call: TRBJ1-2
d_call: .
v_call: TRBV20-1
cdr3_aa: CSAPPVGGYTF
cdr3_nt: TGCAGTGCTCCGCCGGTCGGGGGCTACACCTTC

clone_size: .
cdr3_length: 11
j_call: TRBJ1-1
d_call: .
v_call: TRBV29-1
cdr3_aa: CSVGGVTEAFF
cdr3_nt: TGCAGCGTTGGAGGGGTCACTGAAGCTTTCTTT

clone_size: .
cdr3_length: 11
j_call: TRBJ1-2
d_call: .
v_call: TRBV10-2
cdr3_aa: CASSETSGYTF
cdr3_nt: TGCGCCAGCAGTGAGACGAGTGGCTACACCTTC

clone_size: few
cdr3_length: 14
j_call: TRBJ1-2
d_call: .
v_call: TRBV7-9
cdr3_aa: CASSLERGTYGYTF
cdr3_nt: TGTGCCAGCAGCTTAGAGAGGGGAACCTATGGCTACACCTTC

clone_size: .
cdr3_length: 15
j_call: TRBJ1-5
d_call: .
v_call: TRBV2
cdr3_aa: CASSEGARELQPQHF
cdr3_nt: TGTGCCAGCAGTGAGGGGGCTAGAGAGTTGCAGCCCCAGCATTTT